Listed below are T cell receptor beta chains from one sample, sequenced in a study of blood T cell repertoires in COVID-19. Assay used: immunoSEQ multiplex PCR; TCRdb lists only in-frame clones, some missing. The sample lists around 250,000 clones, 70% to 85% occurring once. Sequencing was carried out using PBMCs or T cells enriched from blood (not recorded which). The receptors derive from a man between 40 and 49 years old who had recovered from COVID-19. The CDR3 runs from the conserved cysteine through the conserved F or W. D genes are given only for firm matches. Clone size is not always given. Where it is, it says once, few, many or a class for expanded clones.

cdr3_nt | cdr3_aa | d_call | j_call | clone_size | v_call
TGTGCCAGCAGTTCCGGACAGGGGGCCAATCAGCCCCAGCATTTT | CASSSGQGANQPQHF | TRBD1 | TRBJ1-5 | NA | TRBV28
TGTGCCAGCAGCCCTGGACAGGGGCACTCCTACGAGCAGTACTTC | CASSPGQGHSYEQYF | TRBD1 | TRBJ2-7 | NA | TRBV28
TGTGCCAGCGGGGGCAGGGATCCCTATGGCTACACCTTC | CASGGRDPYGYTF | NA | TRBJ1-2 | NA | TRBV7-2
TGTGCCAGCAGTCGGGACCGGGGAGGTGCAGATACGCAGTATTTT | CASSRDRGGADTQYF | NA | TRBJ2-3 | once | TRBV6-2/TRBV6-3
TGTGCCAGCAGCCCAGTGAGGGATTTCGACTCCTACGAGCAGTACTTC | CASSPVRDFDSYEQYF | NA | TRBJ2-7 | NA | TRBV7-8
TGCGCCAGCAGCTCCGTCCCCACTAGCGGGGGACCTATAGAGACCCAGTACTTC | CASSSVPTSGGPIETQYF | TRBD2 | TRBJ2-5 | NA | TRBV4-1
TGTGCCAGCAGTTTTTCCGCGGGGGAGGGCGACGAAAAACTGTTTTTT | CASSFSAGEGDEKLFF | NA | TRBJ1-4 | NA | TRBV5-4
TGTGCCAGCAGCTTAAGGGACAGCTACAATGAGCAGTTCTTC | CASSLRDSYNEQFF | TRBD1 | TRBJ2-1 | NA | TRBV7-3
TGTGCCAGCAGCTCTACTAGCGGGAGGGATGAGCAGTTCTTC | CASSSTSGRDEQFF | TRBD2 | TRBJ2-1 | few | TRBV11-3
TGTGCCAGTAGTCGACCGGGACTAGCCCCCGGGGAGCTGTTTTTT | CASSRPGLAPGELFF | TRBD2 | TRBJ2-2 | NA | TRBV19
TGTGCCAGCAGCTCCGGGTCCGGGGGTGAAGCTTTCTTT | CASSSGSGGEAFF | NA | TRBJ1-1 | NA | TRBV7-3
TGTGCCTGGAGCGCGGACAGAGCTAACTATGGCTACACCTTC | CAWSADRANYGYTF | NA | TRBJ1-2 | NA | TRBV30
TGTGCCAGCAGTTATAAGAGGGCTACGGGCTACACCTTC | CASSYKRATGYTF | NA | TRBJ1-2 | NA | TRBV6-5
TGCAGCGTCCTGGGACTAGCGGGGGGGGACTACAATGAGCAGTTCTTC | CSVLGLAGGDYNEQFF | TRBD2 | TRBJ2-1 | NA | TRBV29-1
TGTGCCAGCAGCGTCGACAGGGGACATAATGAAAAACTGTTTTTT | CASSVDRGHNEKLFF | TRBD1 | TRBJ1-4 | few | TRBV5-4
TGTGCCAGCAGCTTAACTGGGGGGGCCGCAGCCTATGGCTACACCTTC | CASSLTGGAAAYGYTF | NA | TRBJ1-2 | NA | TRBV7-3
TGTGCCAGCAGCGAGCGTGGGGGGGCGGCCTACGAGCAGTACTTC | CASSERGGAAYEQYF | NA | TRBJ2-7 | NA | TRBV7-2
TGTGCCAGCAGTGACGCATTGCGGAACGAGCAGTTCTTC | CASSDALRNEQFF | NA | TRBJ2-1 | NA | TRBV2
TGCGCCAGCAGCCAAGATTCCCGGACAGGCCAAGAGACCCAGTACTTC | CASSQDSRTGQETQYF | TRBD1 | TRBJ2-5 | NA | TRBV4-3
TGTGCCAGCAGTGACGGGGTAAGTAGCGGTTCCTCGTATGAGCAGTTCTTC | CASSDGVSSGSSYEQFF | NA | TRBJ2-1 | NA | TRBV6-4
TGTGCCAGCAGTTTGACTAGCGGTGCCTACGAGCAGTACTTC | CASSLTSGAYEQYF | TRBD2 | TRBJ2-7 | NA | TRBV3-1/TRBV3-2
TGTGCCAGCAGCCTCGACAGGGGTGGCAATCAGCCCCAGCATTTT | CASSLDRGGNQPQHF | TRBD1 | TRBJ1-5 | NA | TRBV2
TGTGCCAGCAGCTTACCTACAGGGGATATGGGCTATGGCTACACCTTC | CASSLPTGDMGYGYTF | TRBD1 | TRBJ1-2 | NA | TRBV7-9
TGTGCCAGCAGCCAAAGTGGGACAGGAGGCACTGAAGCTTTCTTT | CASSQSGTGGTEAFF | TRBD1 | TRBJ1-1 | few | TRBV3-1/TRBV3-2
TGTGCCAGCAGCCTCGTTCGGGGGGAGACCCAGTACTTC | CASSLVRGETQYF | NA | TRBJ2-5 | NA | TRBV28
TGTGCCAGCAGCCCGAAGGGGGGGGCGTCGTTCTACGAGCAGTACTTC | CASSPKGGASFYEQYF | NA | TRBJ2-7 | NA | TRBV7-9
TGTGCCTGGAGTGACCTAAGGGGCGGCTACACCTTC | CAWSDLRGGYTF | NA | TRBJ1-2 | once | TRBV30
TGCGCCAGCAGCTTGGCCGGGGGGCGATGGACTGAAGCTTTCTTT | CASSLAGGRWTEAFF | NA | TRBJ1-1 | NA | TRBV5-1
TGTGCCAGCAGCCAAGGACAGGGTAGTGGCTACACCTTC | CASSQGQGSGYTF | TRBD1 | TRBJ1-2 | NA | TRBV3-1/TRBV3-2
TGTGCCAGCAGCCCCGGGACTAGGGGCACGGATACGCAGTATTTT | CASSPGTRGTDTQYF | TRBD2 | TRBJ2-3 | NA | TRBV11-3
TGTGCCAGCAGCTCCCCAGGGGGTATCCAAGAGACCCAGTACTTC | CASSSPGGIQETQYF | TRBD1 | TRBJ2-5 | NA | TRBV11-1